This T cell receptor beta chain was sequenced in a study of molecular identifiers for immune sequencing clone quantification. Study-level results: Should identical TCR molecules share a barcode, the sizes of highly expanded clones could be underestimated. Detecting spiked Jurkat TCR RNA from one cell among some 990,000 naive cells was reportedly possible.

Sorting was used to obtain naive CD8 T cells (CD8+CD4-CCR7+CD45RA+). This clonotype was detected only a few times. The antigen remains unidentified. Trimming stripped 0 bases from V and 0 bases from J, with 7 bases between. The CDR3 has 16 amino acids. The authors built bulk TCR libraries by previously described methods with listed TCR primers. Each CDR3 protein gets one entry after TCRdb re-called the PCR reads with MiXCR. The sample includes hundreds of thousands of distinct CDR3 sequences, around 20% of them seen just once. The gene calls are TRBV5-3 and TRBJ2-6; D is unclear. TRBV5-3 is an ORF, and what it does is uncertain. The material sequenced was naive CD8+ T cells from blood, with Jurkat cell RNA spiked in. Specified subset: FACS-sorted CD8+CD4-CCR7+CD45RA+ naive T cells. The sequence derives from a human donor in good health. Some libraries in this study had Jurkat cell RNA spiked in. CDR3 protein: CARSLDASSGANVLTF. Written as DNA, the CDR3 is TGTGCCAGAAGCTTGGACGCCAGCTCTGGGGCCAACGTCCTGACTTTC.